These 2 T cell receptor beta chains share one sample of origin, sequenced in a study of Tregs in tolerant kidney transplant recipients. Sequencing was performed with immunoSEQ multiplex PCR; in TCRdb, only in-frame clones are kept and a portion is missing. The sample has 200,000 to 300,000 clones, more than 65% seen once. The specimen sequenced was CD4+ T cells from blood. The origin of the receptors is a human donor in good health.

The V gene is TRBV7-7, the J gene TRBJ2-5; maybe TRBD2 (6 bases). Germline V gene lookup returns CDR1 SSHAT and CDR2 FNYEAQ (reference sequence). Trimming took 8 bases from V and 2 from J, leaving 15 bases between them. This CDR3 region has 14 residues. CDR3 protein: CASQQGLAQETQYF. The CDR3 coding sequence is TGTGCCAGCCAGCAGGGACTGGCACAAGAGACCCAGTACTTC.

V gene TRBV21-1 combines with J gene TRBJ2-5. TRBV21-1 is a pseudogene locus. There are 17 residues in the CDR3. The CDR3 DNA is TGTGCCAGCAGCGCCTTCTGGGGGGAACAGGGTGTGGAGACCCAGTACTTC. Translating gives CASSAFWGEQGVETQYF.